This is a list of T cell receptor beta chains from one sample in a study of shared clonotypes between healthy human individuals. Some clones are missing from TCRdb's copy, which holds only in-frame ones; the method was immunoSEQ multiplex PCR. The sample contains 800,000 or so clones, 95% to 97% of which appear only once. Sequencing used naive CD8+ T cells sorted from blood. Receptor source: a man younger than 40 in good health. Each CDR3 is given without its conserved first and last residue. The size entry is marked missing in some rows and otherwise reads once, few, many or a size class.

>.|TRBV9
ASSVGGGNQPQH
>.|TRBV5-4
ASRQTGVNTEAF
>.|TRBV15
ATSGQGDMNTEAF
>once|TRBV5-1
ASSVTGGYYNEQF
>.|TRBV7-6
ASSSPQQGKSGNTIY
>.|TRBV4-1
ASSGSAGEFTDTQY
>.|TRBV6-1
ASRGGQGPPYEQY
>.|TRBV27
ASTPLRGANTEAF
>.|TRBV30
AWAGLPNEKLF
>.|TRBV19
ASSIVAATDTQY
>.|TRBV2
ASSEQGEKLF
>.|TRBV2
ASSGGPNNEQF
>.|TRBV10-3
AIKGGDTEAF
>.|TRBV27
ASGSSSYEQY
>.|TRBV19
ASSGAGHEQY
>.|TRBV9
ASSENPEGGPTYEQY
>once|TRBV7-8
ASSPLASGRAAEQF
>.|TRBV4-1
ASSHYQGTEAF
>.|TRBV5-1
ASSPSLAGETGELF
>.|TRBV27
ASSPGGGLSYGYT
>.|TRBV27
ASSYGFEGIYEQY
>.|TRBV7-2
ASSLESVEQY
>.|TRBV28
ASSFGGAGEQY
>.|TRBV9
ASSVAGGSDTQY
>.|TRBV13
ASSLQGAWTEAF
>.|TRBV7-9
ASSFSGNNEQF
>.|TRBV7-6
ASSLGQDSYEQY
>.|TRBV5-8
ASSLVTDAWGRENTIY
>.|TRBV2
ASSEIAGVADTQY
>.|TRBV29-1
SVGERGGLNEKLF
>.|TRBV9
ASSVGSSSYEQY
>once|TRBV7-9
ASSSRLAGGREETQY
>.|TRBV7-6
ASSPGTGSNEQF
>.|TRBV7-8
ASILRSRGVSFTDTQY
>once|TRBV15
ASRLGDRSSYEQY
>once|TRBV28
ASGRGSYNEQF
>.|TRBV27
ASSLLQGGLAYEQY